The source of this T cell receptor (beta chain) is a study of T cells in women clearing cervical HPV infection. The study's findings and limits: CIN3+ cases had significantly higher TCR repertoire richness than controls, but evenness did not differ.

The germline V gene has CDR1 SGHAT and CDR2 FQDESV (reference sequence). V was clipped by 4 bases and J by 7 bases; unmatched bases: 9. The CDR3 runs 14 residues. Measured with immunoSEQ multiplex PCR; TCRdb has only the in-frame clones, and not every one. Found here are some 31,000 clones; the top ten clones hold 1.4%. Worth noting for this clone: Its matching antigen is unknown. The read stops 3 residues short of the end of the CDR3; the missing end is completed from the germline J gene.

The chain is built from TRBV11-1 and TRBJ1-1; 7 bases are a match to TRBD1. The specimen sequenced was blood buffy coat. This receptor was taken from a woman between 18 and 75 years old with a cervical HPV16 infection that either progressed to CIN3+ or cleared (not recorded which). The covered CDR3 bases are TGTGCCAGCAGCTCCCGGACAGGCTCCCATGAA. Translation: CASSSRTGSHE. The full CDR3 protein is CASSSRTGSHEAFF. Using reference TRBV11-1 and TRBJ1-1 for the parts outside the CDR3, the full variable domain is EAEVAQSPRYKITEKSQAVAFWCDPISGHATLYWYRQILGQGPELLVQFQDESVVDDSQLPKDRFSAERLKGVDSTLKIQPAELGDSAMYLCASSSRTGSHEAFFGQGTRLTVV.